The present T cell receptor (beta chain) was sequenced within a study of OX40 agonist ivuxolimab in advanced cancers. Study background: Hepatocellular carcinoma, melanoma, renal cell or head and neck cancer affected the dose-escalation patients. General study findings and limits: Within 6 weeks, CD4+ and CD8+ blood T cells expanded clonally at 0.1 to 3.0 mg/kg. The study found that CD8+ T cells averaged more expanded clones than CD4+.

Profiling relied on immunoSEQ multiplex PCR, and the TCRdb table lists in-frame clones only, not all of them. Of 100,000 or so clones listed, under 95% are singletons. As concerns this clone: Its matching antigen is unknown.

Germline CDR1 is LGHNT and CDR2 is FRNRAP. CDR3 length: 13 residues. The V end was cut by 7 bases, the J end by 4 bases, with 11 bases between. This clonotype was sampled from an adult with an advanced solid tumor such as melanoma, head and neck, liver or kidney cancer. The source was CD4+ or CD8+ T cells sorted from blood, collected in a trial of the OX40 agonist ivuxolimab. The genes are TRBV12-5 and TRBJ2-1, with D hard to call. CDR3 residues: CASAPIVYNEQFF. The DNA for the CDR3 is TGTGCTAGTGCCCCCATAGTATACAATGAGCAGTTCTTC.